This TCR beta chain was identified during a study of blood T cell repertoires in COVID-19. Clones were read by immunoSEQ multiplex PCR, and TCRdb kept only the in-frame ones, dropping some. The sample has approximately 170,000 clones; about 83% are singletons. Germline V CDR1 and CDR2: MNHEY, SMNVEV (reference sequence). Deletions cut 3 bases from V and 4 bases from J, with 12 bases between. The CDR3 contains 15 residues. The material sequenced was peripheral blood. This sequence joins TRBV27 and TRBJ2-2, with D perhaps matching TRBD1 (5 bases). This sequence originates from a man in his 70s who had recovered from COVID-19. The CDR3 sequence is CASSFGARGTGELFF. The CDR3, as DNA: TGTGCCAGCAGTTTTGGGGCGAGAGGCACCGGGGAGCTGTTTTTT.